Listed below are T cell receptor beta chains from one sample, sequenced in a study of Ad26.COV2.S vaccination and SARS-CoV-2 variants. Assay used: immunoSEQ multiplex PCR; TCRdb lists only in-frame clones, some missing. This sample has 380,000 or so clones, with 65% to 90% found just once. The sample here was peripheral blood, taken in a trial of Ad26.COV2.S vaccine versus placebo. All receptors derive from a person between 18 and 60 years old who received the Ad26.COV2.S COVID-19 vaccine or a placebo. Both conserved end residues are part of each CDR3. D genes are given only for firm matches. Size is omitted from some rows. Given values are once, few, many or a class for expanded clones.

V gene: TRBV4-3; clone size: -; D gene: -; J gene: TRBJ2-2; CDR3 protein: CASSQDWRSGELFF; CDR3 DNA: TGCGCCAGCAGCCAAGATTGGCGGAGCGGGGAGCTGTTTTTT
V gene: TRBV7-9; clone size: -; D gene: -; J gene: TRBJ2-7; CDR3 protein: CASSRQSYEQYF; CDR3 DNA: TGTGCCAGCAGTCGACAGTCCTACGAGCAGTACTTC
V gene: TRBV4-3; clone size: -; D gene: TRBD1; J gene: TRBJ1-1; CDR3 protein: CASSLNYRGPTEAFF; CDR3 DNA: TGCGCCAGCAGCCTTAACTACAGGGGGCCCACTGAAGCTTTCTTT
V gene: TRBV29-1; clone size: -; D gene: TRBD1; J gene: TRBJ2-5; CDR3 protein: CSGYRGRGVGTQYF; CDR3 DNA: TGCAGCGGTTACAGGGGGCGCGGGGTGGGGACCCAGTACTTC
V gene: TRBV27; clone size: -; D gene: TRBD2; J gene: TRBJ2-7; CDR3 protein: CASSPREEAYEQYF; CDR3 DNA: TGTGCCAGCAGTCCCCGGGAGGAGGCCTACGAGCAGTACTTC
V gene: TRBV7-9; clone size: -; D gene: -; J gene: TRBJ2-1; CDR3 protein: CASSLALTRTYNEQFF; CDR3 DNA: TGTGCCAGCAGCTTAGCCCTGACTAGGACCTACAATGAGCAGTTCTTC
V gene: TRBV10-3; clone size: -; D gene: TRBD2; J gene: TRBJ2-2; CDR3 protein: CAISTTSGVNTGELFF; CDR3 DNA: TGTGCCATCAGTACTACTAGCGGGGTGAACACCGGGGAGCTGTTTTTT
V gene: TRBV3-1/TRBV3-2; clone size: -; D gene: -; J gene: TRBJ1-2; CDR3 protein: CASSQDPDAGTQAGYTF; CDR3 DNA: TGTGCCAGCAGCCAAGATCCTGATGCCGGGACCCAGGCTGGCTACACCTTC
V gene: TRBV27; clone size: -; D gene: TRBD2; J gene: TRBJ2-2; CDR3 protein: CASSQTPGTSGRWGELFF; CDR3 DNA: TGTGCCAGCAGCCAAACCCCCGGGACTAGCGGGAGGTGGGGGGAGCTGTTTTTT
V gene: TRBV10-1; clone size: many; D gene: -; J gene: TRBJ1-4; CDR3 protein: CASSEGQGGEKLFF; CDR3 DNA: TGCGCCAGCAGTGAAGGGCAGGGTGGAGAAAAACTGTTTTTT
V gene: TRBV6-5; clone size: -; D gene: -; J gene: TRBJ2-1; CDR3 protein: CASSYSAGSHYNEQFF; CDR3 DNA: TGTGCCAGCAGTTACTCGGCGGGATCCCACTACAATGAGCAGTTCTTC
V gene: TRBV11-2; clone size: -; D gene: TRBD2; J gene: TRBJ2-7; CDR3 protein: CASTNGVGGTHEQYF; CDR3 DNA: TGTGCCAGCACTAATGGCGTGGGGGGGACGCACGAGCAGTACTTC
V gene: TRBV6-2/TRBV6-3; clone size: -; D gene: -; J gene: TRBJ2-7; CDR3 protein: CASSYADGIHEYF; CDR3 DNA: TGTGCCAGCAGTTACGCCGACGGTATCCATGAGTACTTC
V gene: TRBV19; clone size: few; D gene: -; J gene: TRBJ1-5; CDR3 protein: CASSRGASNQPQHF; CDR3 DNA: TGTGCCAGTAGTAGGGGGGCCAGCAATCAGCCCCAGCATTTT
V gene: TRBV6-1; clone size: -; D gene: -; J gene: TRBJ1-4; CDR3 protein: CASSEAKGGSEKLFF; CDR3 DNA: TGTGCCAGCAGTGAAGCGAAGGGCGGTAGTGAAAAACTGTTTTTT
V gene: TRBV19; clone size: -; D gene: -; J gene: TRBJ2-7; CDR3 protein: CASSIGSPSIYEQYF; CDR3 DNA: TGTGCCAGTAGTATAGGCAGTCCTAGCATCTACGAGCAGTACTTC
V gene: TRBV11-3; clone size: -; D gene: -; J gene: TRBJ2-7; CDR3 protein: CASSSLPTREQYF; CDR3 DNA: TGTGCCAGCAGCTCACTACCAACTCGGGAGCAGTACTTC
V gene: TRBV28; clone size: -; D gene: -; J gene: TRBJ1-6; CDR3 protein: CASSPNGASARLTLHF; CDR3 DNA: TGTGCCAGCAGTCCGAACGGGGCCTCAGCAAGGTTGACCCTCCACTTT
V gene: TRBV6-6; clone size: -; D gene: -; J gene: TRBJ1-5; CDR3 protein: CASRSTSNQPQHF; CDR3 DNA: TGTGCCAGCAGGAGCACTAGCAATCAGCCCCAGCATTTT
V gene: TRBV27; clone size: -; D gene: -; J gene: TRBJ1-6; CDR3 protein: CASRNVQGSYNSPLHF; CDR3 DNA: TGTGCCAGCAGGAACGTACAGGGCTCCTATAATTCACCCCTCCACTTT
V gene: TRBV5-4; clone size: -; D gene: -; J gene: TRBJ1-2; CDR3 protein: CASSPEQGNGYTF; CDR3 DNA: TGTGCCAGCAGCCCAGAACAGGGAAATGGCTACACCTTC
V gene: TRBV19; clone size: -; D gene: TRBD1; J gene: TRBJ2-7; CDR3 protein: CASSSGTGGTYEQYF; CDR3 DNA: TGTGCCAGTAGTTCCGGGACAGGGGGGACCTACGAGCAGTACTTC
V gene: TRBV7-9; clone size: -; D gene: TRBD1; J gene: TRBJ1-6; CDR3 protein: CASSLDRVNSPLHF; CDR3 DNA: TGTGCCAGCAGCCTAGACAGGGTTAATTCACCCCTCCACTTT
V gene: TRBV14; clone size: -; D gene: -; J gene: TRBJ2-7; CDR3 protein: CASILNSDEQYF; CDR3 DNA: TGTGCCAGCATTCTTAATAGCGACGAGCAGTACTTC
V gene: TRBV2; clone size: -; D gene: TRBD2; J gene: TRBJ2-3; CDR3 protein: CASTGGVSTDTQYF; CDR3 DNA: TGTGCCAGCACCGGGGGGGTCAGCACAGATACGCAGTATTTT
V gene: TRBV29-1; clone size: -; D gene: TRBD2; J gene: TRBJ2-1; CDR3 protein: CSARGGKVEQFF; CDR3 DNA: TGCAGCGCGCGGGGGGGCAAGGTGGAGCAGTTCTTC
V gene: TRBV6-6; clone size: few; D gene: -; J gene: TRBJ1-1; CDR3 protein: CASNREGTEAFF; CDR3 DNA: TGTGCCAGCAACCGTGAGGGCACTGAAGCTTTCTTT
V gene: TRBV2; clone size: -; D gene: -; J gene: TRBJ2-3; CDR3 protein: CASEGGLDLAFTDTQYF; CDR3 DNA: TGTGCCAGCGAGGGGGGTTTGGACCTTGCCTTCACAGATACGCAGTATTTT
V gene: TRBV19; clone size: -; D gene: -; J gene: TRBJ1-4; CDR3 protein: CASSPRGPRDEKLFF; CDR3 DNA: TGTGCCAGTAGTCCAAGGGGCCCCCGGGATGAAAAACTGTTTTTT
V gene: TRBV11-3; clone size: -; D gene: -; J gene: TRBJ2-3; CDR3 protein: CASSFGAGATDTQYF; CDR3 DNA: -
V gene: TRBV5-6; clone size: -; D gene: TRBD1; J gene: TRBJ2-7; CDR3 protein: CASSLGVAGGSYEQYF; CDR3 DNA: TGTGCCAGCAGCTTGGGGGTGGCAGGGGGATCCTACGAGCAGTACTTC
V gene: TRBV3-1/TRBV3-2; clone size: -; D gene: TRBD1; J gene: TRBJ1-1; CDR3 protein: CASSQEWDRKTEAFF; CDR3 DNA: TGTGCCAGCAGCCAAGAATGGGACAGGAAGACTGAAGCTTTCTTT
V gene: TRBV30; clone size: -; D gene: -; J gene: TRBJ1-1; CDR3 protein: CAWSVKGTEAFF; CDR3 DNA: TGTGCCTGGAGTGTGAAAGGGACTGAAGCTTTCTTT
V gene: TRBV5-1; clone size: -; D gene: TRBD2; J gene: TRBJ2-1; CDR3 protein: CASKYREGEQFF; CDR3 DNA: TGCGCCAGCAAGTATAGGGAGGGTGAGCAGTTCTTC
V gene: TRBV28; clone size: -; D gene: -; J gene: TRBJ1-6; CDR3 protein: CASTLQAAPLHF; CDR3 DNA: TGTGCCAGCACCCTTCAAGCGGCACCCCTCCACTTT
V gene: TRBV6-2/TRBV6-3; clone size: -; D gene: TRBD1; J gene: TRBJ1-1; CDR3 protein: CASSWTDRITEAFF; CDR3 DNA: TGTGCCAGCAGCTGGACGGACAGGATCACTGAAGCTTTCTTT
V gene: TRBV3-1/TRBV3-2; clone size: -; D gene: -; J gene: TRBJ2-7; CDR3 protein: CASSLRTEAYEQYF; CDR3 DNA: TGTGCCAGCAGCCTTCGGACGGAGGCCTACGAGCAGTACTTC